The 2 T cell receptor beta chains listed next were all sequenced from one sample in a study of blood T cells in healthy people across ages. PCR was performed a second time for 7 to 11 cycles using a sample-barcoded 5' primer and a J-beta primer mix. TCRdb used MiXCR to reprocess the 5' RACE reads, holding one entry per CDR3 protein. The table lists more than 750,000 distinct CDR3 sequences, 29% of them singletons. These data were also filed under a second study, of T cells of mothers and their children.

Sequencing used blood. All receptors derive from a woman between 40 and 55 years old in good health.

This clonotype came up many times. A much larger clone differs by one base, so this may be a read error. This rearrangement joins TRBV7-2 to TRBJ2-1, with D uncertain. The J call is doubtful: the DNA matches TRBJ2-7 better. Germline CDR1 and CDR2: SGHTA and FQGNSA. This CDR3 comprises 11 residues. The chain's CDR3 is CASSLYNEQYF. CDR3 in DNA: TGTGCCAGCAGCCTCTACAATGAGCAGTACTTC.

CDR3 amino acids: CASSQGWGYYEKLFF. The CDR3 nucleotides are TGCGCCAGCAGCCAAGGTTGGGGCTACTATGAAAAACTGTTTTTT. The chain combines TRBV4-1 with TRBJ1-4; D might be TRBD1 (5 bases). The V gene lost 1 base and the J gene lost 6 bases, with 12 bases spanning the gap. This CDR3 is built from 15 residues. Germline CDR1 reads MGHRA; CDR2 reads YSYEKL.